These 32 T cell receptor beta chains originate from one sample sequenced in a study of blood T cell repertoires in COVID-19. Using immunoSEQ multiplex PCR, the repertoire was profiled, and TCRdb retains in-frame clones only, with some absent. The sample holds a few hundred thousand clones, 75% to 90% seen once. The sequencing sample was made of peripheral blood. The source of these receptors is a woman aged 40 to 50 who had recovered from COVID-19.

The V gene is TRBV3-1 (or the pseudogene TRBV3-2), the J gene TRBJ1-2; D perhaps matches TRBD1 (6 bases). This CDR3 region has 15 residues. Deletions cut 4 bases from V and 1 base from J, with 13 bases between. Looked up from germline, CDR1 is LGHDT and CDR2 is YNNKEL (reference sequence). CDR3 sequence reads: CASSLGHLFNYGYTF. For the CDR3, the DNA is TGTGCCAGCAGCCTGGGACATCTTTTTAACTATGGCTACACCTTC.

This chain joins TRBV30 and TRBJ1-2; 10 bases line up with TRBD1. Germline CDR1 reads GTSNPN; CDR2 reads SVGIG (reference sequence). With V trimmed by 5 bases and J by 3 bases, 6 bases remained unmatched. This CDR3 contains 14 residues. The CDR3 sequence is CAWHPGTGDYGYTF. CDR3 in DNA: TGTGCCTGGCACCCCGGGACAGGGGACTATGGCTACACCTTC.

The DNA of the CDR3 is TGCGCCAGCAGCTCGGCAGGGGGCTACACTGAAGCTTTCTTT. Its translation: CASSSAGGYTEAFF. The chain links TRBV5-1 to TRBJ1-1, with TRBD1 matching over 8 bases. There are 14 residues in the CDR3. CDR1 and CDR2 from the germline V gene are SGHRS and YFSETQ. V shed 3 bases and J 3 bases; nucleotides not matched to a gene: 4.

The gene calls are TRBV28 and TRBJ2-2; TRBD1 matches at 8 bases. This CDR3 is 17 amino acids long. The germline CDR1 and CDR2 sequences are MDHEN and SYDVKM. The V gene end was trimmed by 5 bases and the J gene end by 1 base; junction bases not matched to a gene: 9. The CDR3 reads CASSPTPGQVNTGELFF. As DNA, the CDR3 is TGTGCCAGCAGTCCAACCCCGGGACAGGTGAACACCGGGGAGCTGTTTTTT.

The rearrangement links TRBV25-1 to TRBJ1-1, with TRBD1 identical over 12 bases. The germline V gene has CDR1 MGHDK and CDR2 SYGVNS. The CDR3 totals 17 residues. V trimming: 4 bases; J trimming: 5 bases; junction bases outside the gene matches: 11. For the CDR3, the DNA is TGTGCCAGCAGTGGGCCCGGGACAGGGGGCGAGTATACTGAAGCTTTCTTT. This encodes CASSGPGTGGEYTEAFF.

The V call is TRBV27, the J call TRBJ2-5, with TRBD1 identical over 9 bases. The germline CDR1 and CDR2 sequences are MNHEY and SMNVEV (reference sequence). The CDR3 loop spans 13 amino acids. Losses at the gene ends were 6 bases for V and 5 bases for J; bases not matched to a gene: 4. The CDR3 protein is CASRTGGRETQYF. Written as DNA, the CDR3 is TGTGCCAGCAGAACAGGGGGCCGGGAGACCCAGTACTTC.

CDR3 sequence: CASSPLTGTEAFF. The DNA for the CDR3 is TGCGCCAGCAGCCCACTGACAGGAACTGAAGCTTTCTTT. J is TRBJ1-1 and V is TRBV4-1; D is possibly TRBD1 (6 bases). Deletions cut 4 bases from V and 5 bases from J, with 11 bases between. The germline CDR1 and CDR2 sequences are MGHRA and YSYEKL. CDR3 length: 13 residues.

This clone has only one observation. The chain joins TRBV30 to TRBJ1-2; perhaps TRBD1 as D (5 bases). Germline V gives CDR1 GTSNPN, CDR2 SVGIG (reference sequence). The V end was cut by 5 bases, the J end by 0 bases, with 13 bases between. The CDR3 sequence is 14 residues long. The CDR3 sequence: CAWQKTEPNYGYTF. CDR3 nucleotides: TGTGCCTGGCAGAAGACAGAACCTAACTATGGCTACACCTTC.

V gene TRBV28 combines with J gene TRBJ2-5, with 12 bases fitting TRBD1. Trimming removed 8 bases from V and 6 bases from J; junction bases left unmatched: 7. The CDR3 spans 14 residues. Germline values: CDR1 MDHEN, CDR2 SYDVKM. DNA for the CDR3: TGTGCCAGCGGACCGGGACAGGGGGCTCAGACCCAGTACTTC. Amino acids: CASGPGQGAQTQYF.

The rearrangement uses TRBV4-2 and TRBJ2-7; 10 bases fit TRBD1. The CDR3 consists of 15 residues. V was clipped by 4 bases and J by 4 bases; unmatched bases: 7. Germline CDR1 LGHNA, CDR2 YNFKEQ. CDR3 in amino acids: CASSRGGTGDYEQYF. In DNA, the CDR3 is TGTGCCAGCAGCCGAGGGGGGACAGGGGATTACGAGCAGTACTTC.

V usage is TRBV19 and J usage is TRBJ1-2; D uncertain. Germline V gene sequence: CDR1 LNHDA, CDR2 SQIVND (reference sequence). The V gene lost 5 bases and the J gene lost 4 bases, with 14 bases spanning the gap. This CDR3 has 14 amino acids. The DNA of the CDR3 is TGTGCCAGTAGTGGCACCAGTGGGAGCTATGGCTACACCTTC. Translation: CASSGTSGSYGYTF.

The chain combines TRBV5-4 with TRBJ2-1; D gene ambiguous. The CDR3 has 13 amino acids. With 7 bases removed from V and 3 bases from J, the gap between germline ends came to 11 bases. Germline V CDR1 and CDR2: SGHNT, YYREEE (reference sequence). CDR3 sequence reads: CASELMNYNEQFF. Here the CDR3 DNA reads TGTGCCAGCGAGCTTATGAACTACAATGAGCAGTTCTTC.

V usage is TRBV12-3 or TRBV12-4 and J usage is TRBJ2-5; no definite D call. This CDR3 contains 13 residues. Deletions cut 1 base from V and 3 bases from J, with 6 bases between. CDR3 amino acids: CASSLGRKETQYF. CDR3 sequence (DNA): TGTGCCAGCAGTTTAGGGCGGAAAGAGACCCAGTACTTC.

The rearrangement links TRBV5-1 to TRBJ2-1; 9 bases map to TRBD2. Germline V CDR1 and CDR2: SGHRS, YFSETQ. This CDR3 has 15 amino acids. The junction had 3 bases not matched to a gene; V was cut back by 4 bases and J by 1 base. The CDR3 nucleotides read TGCGCCAGCAGCCTCACTAGCGGGTCCTACAATGAGCAGTTCTTC. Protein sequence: CASSLTSGSYNEQFF. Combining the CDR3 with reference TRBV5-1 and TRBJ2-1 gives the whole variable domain KAGVTQTPRYLIKTRGQQVTLSCSPISGHRSVSWYQQTPGQGLQFLFEYFSETQRNKGNFPGRFSGRQFSNSRSEMNVSTLELGDSALYLCASSLTSGSYNEQFFGPGTRLTVL.

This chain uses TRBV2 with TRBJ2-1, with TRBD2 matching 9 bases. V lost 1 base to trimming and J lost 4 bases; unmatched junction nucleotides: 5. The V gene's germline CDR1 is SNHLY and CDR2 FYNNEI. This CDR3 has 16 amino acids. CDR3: CASSEGAGGRYNEQFF. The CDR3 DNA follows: TGTGCCAGCAGTGAAGGGGCGGGAGGGCGTTACAATGAGCAGTTCTTC. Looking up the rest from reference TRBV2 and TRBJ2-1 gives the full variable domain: EPEVTQTPSHQVTQMGQEVILRCVPISNHLYFYWYRQILGQKVEFLVSFYNNEISEKSEIFDDQFSVERPDGSNFTLKIRSTKLEDSAMYFCASSEGAGGRYNEQFFGPGTRLTVL.

The CDR3 loop is CASSGRAPYEQYF. The CDR3 DNA is TGTGCCAGCAGTGGCAGGGCCCCCTACGAGCAGTACTTC. The chain has TRBV28 and TRBJ2-7; tentatively, D is TRBD1 (5 bases). CDR1 and CDR2 (germline): MDHEN, SYDVKM. Between the trimmed V and J ends, which lost 5 bases and 2 bases, there was a span of 10 bases. CDR3 size: 13 residues.

The CDR3 is CASFSGIETQYF. Here the CDR3 DNA reads TGTGCCAGCTTTAGCGGGATAGAGACCCAGTACTTC. This chain uses TRBV6-5 with TRBJ2-5; 8 positions agree with TRBD2. Trimming cost V 8 bases and J 4 bases; bases outside gene matches: 3. CDR3 size: 12 residues. Per the germline V gene, CDR1 is MNHEY and CDR2 is SVGAGI.

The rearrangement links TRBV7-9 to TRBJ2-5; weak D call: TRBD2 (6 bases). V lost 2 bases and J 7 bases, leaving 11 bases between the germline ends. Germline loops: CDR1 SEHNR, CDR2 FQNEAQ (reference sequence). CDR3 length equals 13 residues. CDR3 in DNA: TGTGCCAGCAGCTTAAGCGTGGAGGGGACCCAGTACTTC. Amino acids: CASSLSVEGTQYF.

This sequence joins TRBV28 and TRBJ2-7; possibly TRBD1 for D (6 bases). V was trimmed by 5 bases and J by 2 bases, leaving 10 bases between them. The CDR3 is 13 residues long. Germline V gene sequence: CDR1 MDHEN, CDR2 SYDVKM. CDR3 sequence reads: CASSTDRAYEQYF. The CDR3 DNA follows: TGTGCCAGCAGTACGGACAGAGCCTACGAGCAGTACTTC.

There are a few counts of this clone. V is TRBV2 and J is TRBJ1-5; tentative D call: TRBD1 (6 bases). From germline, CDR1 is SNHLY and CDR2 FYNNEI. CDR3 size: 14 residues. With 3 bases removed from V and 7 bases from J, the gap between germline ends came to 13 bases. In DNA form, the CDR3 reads TGTGCCAGCAGTGATAGTGCAGGGGACCAGCCCCAGCATTTT. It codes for CASSDSAGDQPQHF. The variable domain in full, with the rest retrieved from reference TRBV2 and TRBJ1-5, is EPEVTQTPSHQVTQMGQEVILRCVPISNHLYFYWYRQILGQKVEFLVSFYNNEISEKSEIFDDQFSVERPDGSNFTLKIRSTKLEDSAMYFCASSDSAGDQPQHFGDGTRLSIL.

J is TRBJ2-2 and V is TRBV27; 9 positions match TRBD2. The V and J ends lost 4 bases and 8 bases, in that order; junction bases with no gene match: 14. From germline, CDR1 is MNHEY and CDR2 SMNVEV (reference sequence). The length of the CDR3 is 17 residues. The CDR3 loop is CASSSKSGTSYGGELFF. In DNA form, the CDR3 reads TGTGCCAGCAGTTCGAAGTCCGGGACTAGCTACGGTGGGGAGCTGTTTTTT.

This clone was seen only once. The CDR3 bases are TGCGCCAGCAGGGCCACAGGGGTTGGGGGAGAGACCCAGTACTTC. It yields the protein CASRATGVGGETQYF. The genes are TRBV5-1 and TRBJ2-5; 7 bases are shared with TRBD1. This CDR3 is 15 amino acids long. Germline V gives CDR1 SGHRS, CDR2 YFSETQ. Trimming took 5 bases from V and 4 from J; bases not matched to a gene: 11.

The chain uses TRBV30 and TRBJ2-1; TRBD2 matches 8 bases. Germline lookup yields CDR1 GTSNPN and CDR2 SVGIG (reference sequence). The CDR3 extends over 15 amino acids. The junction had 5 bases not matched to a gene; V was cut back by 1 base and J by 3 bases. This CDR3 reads CAWSDPGLDYNEQFF. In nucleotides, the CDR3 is TGTGCCTGGAGTGACCCGGGACTAGACTACAATGAGCAGTTCTTC. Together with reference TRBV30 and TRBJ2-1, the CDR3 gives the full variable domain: SQTIHQWPATLVQPVGSPLSLECTVEGTSNPNLYWYRQAAGRGLQLLFYSVGIGQISSEVPQNLSASRPQDRQFILSSKKLLLSDSGFYLCAWSDPGLDYNEQFFGPGTRLTVL.

The CDR3 DNA sequence: TGTGCCAGCAGCCAAGGGACACCCGGGGAGACCCAGTACTTC. Encoded protein: CASSQGTPGETQYF. The chain combines TRBV3-1 (or the pseudogene TRBV3-2) with TRBJ2-5; D is perhaps TRBD1 (5 bases). This CDR3 contains 14 residues. From germline, CDR1 is LGHDT and CDR2 YNNKEL (reference sequence). V was shortened by 1 base and J by 5 bases, with 11 bases between the two germline ends.

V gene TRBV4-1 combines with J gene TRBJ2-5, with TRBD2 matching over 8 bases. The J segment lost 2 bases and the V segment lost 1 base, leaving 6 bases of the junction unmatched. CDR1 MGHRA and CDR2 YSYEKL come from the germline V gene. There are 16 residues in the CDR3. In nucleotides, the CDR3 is TGCGCCAGCAGCCAAGGGGCAACTAGCGGACAAGAGACCCAGTACTTC. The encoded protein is CASSQGATSGQETQYF.

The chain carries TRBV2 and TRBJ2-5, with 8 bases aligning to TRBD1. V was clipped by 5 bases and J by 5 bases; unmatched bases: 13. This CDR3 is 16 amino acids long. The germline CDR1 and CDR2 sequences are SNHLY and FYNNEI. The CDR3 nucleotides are TGTGCCAGCAGTTCTCCGAGACAGGGGCGGGCGGAGACCCAGTACTTC. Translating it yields CASSSPRQGRAETQYF. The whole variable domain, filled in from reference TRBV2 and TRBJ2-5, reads EPEVTQTPSHQVTQMGQEVILRCVPISNHLYFYWYRQILGQKVEFLVSFYNNEISEKSEIFDDQFSVERPDGSNFTLKIRSTKLEDSAMYFCASSSPRQGRAETQYFGPGTRLLVL.

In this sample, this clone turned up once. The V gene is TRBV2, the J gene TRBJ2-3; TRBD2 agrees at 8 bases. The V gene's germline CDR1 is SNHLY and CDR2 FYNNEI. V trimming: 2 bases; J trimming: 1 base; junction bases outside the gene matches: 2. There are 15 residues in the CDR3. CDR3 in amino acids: CASSESGGGTDTQYF. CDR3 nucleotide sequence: TGTGCCAGCAGTGAATCGGGAGGGGGCACAGATACGCAGTATTTT.

The CDR3 DNA is TGTGCCAGCAGCTTAGAATTCGGGGAGCAGTACTTC. Protein product: CASSLEFGEQYF. The chain links TRBV11-2 to TRBJ2-7; D unclear. V was trimmed by 0 bases and J by 7 bases, leaving 7 bases between them. The germline V gene encodes CDR1 SGHAT and CDR2 FQNNGV. The CDR3 has 12 amino acids.

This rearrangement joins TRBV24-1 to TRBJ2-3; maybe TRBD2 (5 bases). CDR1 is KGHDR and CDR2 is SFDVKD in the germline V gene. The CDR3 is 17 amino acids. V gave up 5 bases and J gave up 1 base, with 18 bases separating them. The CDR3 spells CATSGSFAGAGTDTQYF. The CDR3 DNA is TGTGCCACCAGTGGTAGCTTCGCGGGTGCGGGCACAGATACGCAGTATTTT.

The CDR3 DNA reads TGTGCCAGCAGCCAAGCCTTGGGGACTAGCGGGAGGATCTCCTACAATGAGCAGTTCTTC. Its protein is CASSQALGTSGRISYNEQFF. The V gene is TRBV14, the J gene TRBJ2-1; 15 nucleotides align to TRBD2. Germline V gene data show CDR1 as SGHDN and CDR2 as FVKESK. Losses at the gene ends were 1 base for V and 0 bases for J; bases not matched to a gene: 7. This CDR3 is 20 amino acids long.

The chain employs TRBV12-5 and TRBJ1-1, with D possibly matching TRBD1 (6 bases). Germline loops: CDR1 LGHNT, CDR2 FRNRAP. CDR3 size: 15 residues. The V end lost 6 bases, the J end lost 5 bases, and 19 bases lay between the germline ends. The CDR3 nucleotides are TGTGCTAGTGGCACCCCGGGGGGGAGGGGGACTGAAGCTTTCTTT. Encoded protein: CASGTPGGRGTEAFF. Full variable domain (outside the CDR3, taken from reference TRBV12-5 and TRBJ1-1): DARVTQTPRHKVTEMGQEVTMRCQPILGHNTVFWYRQTMMQGLELLAYFRNRAPLDDSGMPKDRFSAEMPDATLATLKIQPSEPRDSAVYFCASGTPGGRGTEAFFGQGTRLTVV.

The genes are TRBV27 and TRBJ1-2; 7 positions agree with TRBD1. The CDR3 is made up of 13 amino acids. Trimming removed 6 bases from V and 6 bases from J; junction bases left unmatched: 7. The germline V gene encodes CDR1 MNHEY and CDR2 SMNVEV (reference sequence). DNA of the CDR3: TGTGCCAGCAGAATAGACAGGGAAGATGGCTACACCTTC. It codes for CASRIDREDGYTF.